This entry describes one TCR beta chain. Its antigen is currently unknown. The data were obtained in a study of CD8 T cells in ankylosing spondylitis. Study-wide results and limits: It appeared that ankylosing spondylitis blood was characterized by a TCR beta motif of about 8 highly homologous variants. The authors reported significant enrichment of disease-linked clones in matched ankylosing spondylitis synovial fluid. Disease-linked clones, CD8+, were relatively rare in peripheral blood.

V was pared by 1 base and J by 1 base, with 14 bases between. The CDR3 extends over 17 amino acids. The V gene's germline CDR1 is MGHRA and CDR2 YSYEKL. The authors made TCR beta libraries by quantitative 5'-RACE with molecular barcodes. Using its own MiXCR run on the 5' RACE reads, TCRdb lists one record per CDR3 protein. The data show about 300,000 distinct CDR3 sequences, about 9.9% seen once. The sequencing input was blood, either unsorted or a sorted T cell fraction (not recorded which). The TCR comes from a female donor with ankylosing spondylitis or in good health (not recorded which). The chain recombines TRBV4-1 with TRBJ1-5, with unresolved D. CDR3 region: CASSQVSGVLSNQPQHF. The CDR3 region has the DNA TGCGCCAGCAGCCAAGTTTCGGGCGTCTTGAGCAATCAGCCCCAGCATTTT.